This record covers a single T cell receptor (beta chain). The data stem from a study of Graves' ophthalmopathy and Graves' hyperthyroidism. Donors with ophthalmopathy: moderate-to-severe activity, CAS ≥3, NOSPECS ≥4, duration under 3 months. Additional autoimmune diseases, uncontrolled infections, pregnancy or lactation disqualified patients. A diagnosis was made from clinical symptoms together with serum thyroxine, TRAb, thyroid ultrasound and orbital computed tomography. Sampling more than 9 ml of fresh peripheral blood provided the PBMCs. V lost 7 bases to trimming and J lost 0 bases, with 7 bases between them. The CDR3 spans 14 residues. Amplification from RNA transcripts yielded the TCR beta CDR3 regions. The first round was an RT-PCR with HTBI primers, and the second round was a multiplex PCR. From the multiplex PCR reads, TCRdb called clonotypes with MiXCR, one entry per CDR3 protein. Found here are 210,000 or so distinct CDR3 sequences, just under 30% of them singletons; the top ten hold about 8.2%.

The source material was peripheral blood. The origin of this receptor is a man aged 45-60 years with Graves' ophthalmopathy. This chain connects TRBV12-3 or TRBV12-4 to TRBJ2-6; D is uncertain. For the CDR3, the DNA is TGTGCCAGCACCCAGGACTCTGGGGCCAACGTCCTGACTTTC. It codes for CASTQDSGANVLTF.